These T cell receptor beta chains were read from a single sample in a study of T cells after yellow fever vaccination. TCRdb reanalysed the 5' RACE reads using MiXCR and keeps one entry per CDR3 protein. The table lists 500,000 to 650,000 distinct CDR3 sequences, roughly a sixth of them singletons, with around 16% in the top ten. The specimen was PBMCs, collected more than 4 days after the first yellow fever vaccination. Receptors were obtained from a man between 18 and 29 years old who received the YFV17D yellow fever vaccine. CDR3s include the opening cysteine and the closing phenylalanine or tryptophan. The D gene is left open where the match is weak. The size field is filled for only some rows; it gives once, few, many or a size class.

j_call d_call v_call clone_size cdr3_nt cdr3_aa
TRBJ2-3 - TRBV15 few TGTGCCACCAGCAGAGAGGACAGTCCGAGGGATACGCAGTATTTT CATSREDSPRDTQYF
TRBJ2-7 - TRBV7-6 few TGTGCCAGCAGTGCAGCAGTCGATTACTCCTACGAGCAGTACTTC CASSAAVDYSYEQYF
TRBJ2-7 - TRBV7-2 many TGCGCCAGCAGCCTTGACGGAGGCGAGCAGTACTTC CASSLDGGEQYF
TRBJ2-3 - TRBV7-9 few TGTGCCAGCAGCTTACGGAGCGGAGCCACAGATACGCAGTATTTT CASSLRSGATDTQYF
TRBJ2-1 - TRBV4-2 - TGTGCCAGCAGCGACTCGGGGCGGGGCTCCTACAATGAGCAGTTCTTC CASSDSGRGSYNEQFF
TRBJ2-3 TRBD2 TRBV7-2 - TGTGCCAGCAGCAAACGACTAGCGGGGGACCGCACAGATACGCAGTATTTT CASSKRLAGDRTDTQYF
TRBJ1-2 TRBD1 TRBV5-1 few TGCGCCAGCAGCCGGGACAGGGGGCCCTCTAACTATGGCTACACCTTC CASSRDRGPSNYGYTF
TRBJ2-3 TRBD2 TRBV10-3 - TGTGCCATCAGTGAACTAGCGGGGACCGCAACCTCTACCCTCACAGATACGCAGTATTTT CAISELAGTATSTLTDTQYF
TRBJ2-5 - TRBV18 few TGTGCCAGCTCACCACTAAAAGAGACCCAGTACTTC CASSPLKETQYF
TRBJ1-1 - TRBV29-1 few TGCAGCGGCCTAGGACGGGAGAACACTGAAGCTTTCTTT CSGLGRENTEAFF
TRBJ2-5 - TRBV5-5 few TGTGCCAGCAGCTTGGATGCAGGTCAAGAGACCCAGTACTTC CASSLDAGQETQYF
TRBJ1-6 - TRBV12-3/TRBV12-4 many TGTGCCAGCAGTTTGTCCAGGGCCAATTCACCCCTCCACTTT CASSLSRANSPLHF
TRBJ1-5 TRBD1 TRBV7-8 - TGTGCCAGCAGCTCCAGTCCGGGACAGAGCAATCAGCCCCAGCATTTT CASSSSPGQSNQPQHF
TRBJ2-1 TRBD2 TRBV9 - TGTGCCAGCAGCCCGGGACTAGCGGGGGGGGGTGAGCAGTTCTTC CASSPGLAGGGEQFF
TRBJ2-1 - TRBV6-2/TRBV6-3 many TGTGCCAGCAGTTACCTTTCGGCCCGCTACTACAATGAGCAGTTCTTC CASSYLSARYYNEQFF
TRBJ2-2 TRBD1 TRBV5-1 few TGCGCCAGCAGCTTGGCGGCGACAGGGACAAACACCGGGGAGCTGTTTTTT CASSLAATGTNTGELFF
TRBJ2-4 TRBD2 TRBV5-5 - TGTGCCAGCAGCTTGCACGGGGGGAACATTCAGTACTTC CASSLHGGNIQYF
TRBJ2-7 TRBD1 TRBV29-1 - TGCAGCGTTGAAGTTTTAACAGGGGGATCCTACGAGCAGTACTTC CSVEVLTGGSYEQYF
TRBJ2-3 TRBD1 TRBV6-1 - TGTGCCAGCACCAGACAGGGAGCAGATACGCAGTATTTT CASTRQGADTQYF
TRBJ2-7 TRBD2 TRBV20-1 - TGCAGTTACCCTAGGCGGGGGGGCTACGAGCAGTACTTC CSYPRRGGYEQYF
TRBJ2-5 - TRBV29-1 many TGCAGCTCTCGGGGCACCGGTTACCAAGAGACCCAGTACTTC CSSRGTGYQETQYF
TRBJ2-2 - TRBV5-6 few TGTGCCAGCAGCTTGGCGATCACCGGGGAGCTGTTTTTT CASSLAITGELFF
TRBJ2-1 TRBD1 TRBV12-3/TRBV12-4 - TGTGCCAGCAGGCGCGGACAGGCCAACTACAATGAGCAGTTCTTC CASRRGQANYNEQFF
TRBJ2-1 - TRBV4-3 - TGCGCCAGCAGCCACGGGGGGCCCTACAATGAGCAGTTCTTC CASSHGGPYNEQFF
TRBJ2-7 - TRBV21-1 few TGTGCCAGCAGCAAGGGGGGGCGAGGTGCGTACGAGCAGTACTTC CASSKGGRGAYEQYF
TRBJ2-2 TRBD1 TRBV12-3/TRBV12-4 - TGTGCCAGCAGTTTAAGGGACAGGGGCACCGGGGAGCTGTTTTTT CASSLRDRGTGELFF
TRBJ1-3 TRBD1 TRBV11-1 - TGTGCCAGCAGAACCTGGACAGGGGGGGTCTTCTCTGGAAACACCATATATTTT CASRTWTGGVFSGNTIYF
TRBJ2-5 - TRBV25-1 few TGTGCCAGCAGTGAATTATCGGGGTTTGTACGGTCACACATACAAGAGACCCAGTACTTC CASSELSGFVRSHIQETQYF
TRBJ2-5 - TRBV28 few TGTGCCAGTTCCCCAAGGGGCCAGTCGCCGGAGACCCAGTACTTC CASSPRGQSPETQYF
TRBJ1-5 - TRBV10-2 few TGCGCCAGCAGTTCCCGGGACTCCTATCAGCCCCAGCATTTT CASSSRDSYQPQHF
TRBJ1-2 - TRBV4-3 - TGCGCCAGCAGCCAGAGAAGGACACTCAACTATGGCTACACCTTC CASSQRRTLNYGYTF
TRBJ2-1 - TRBV7-2 - TGTGCCAGCAGTAGCGGCGGGCAGTTCTTC CASSSGGQFF
TRBJ1-6 - TRBV6-1 - TGTGCCCTCCTCGGGGACTATAATTCACCCCTCCACTTT CALLGDYNSPLHF
TRBJ2-1 TRBD2 TRBV20-1 - TGCAGTGCGCATAGCCCTAGCGGGGGGGTCAATGAGCAGTTCTTC CSAHSPSGGVNEQFF
TRBJ1-5 TRBD1 TRBV20-1 few TGCAGTGCTCGGGACAGAATAACAAGTCAGCCCCAGCATTTT CSARDRITSQPQHF
TRBJ2-1 - TRBV11-2 - TGTGCCAGCAGCTCAGCTAAAGCGGCCAATGAGCAGTTCTTC CASSSAKAANEQFF
TRBJ2-2 TRBD2 TRBV28 once TGTGCCAGCAGACCGGGACTAGCGATCGGGGAGCTGTTTTTT CASRPGLAIGELFF
TRBJ1-1 - TRBV2 - TGTGCCAGCAGCCGCAGACACCCGAACACTGAAGCTTTCTTT CASSRRHPNTEAFF
TRBJ2-3 TRBD2 TRBV7-9 few TGTGCCAGCACCGACGCTCGGCGGGGGAGCACAGATACGCAGTATTTT CASTDARRGSTDTQYF
TRBJ1-3 - TRBV6-1 few TGTGCCAGCATTGAAGCCTCCTCTGGAAACACCATATATTTT CASIEASSGNTIYF
TRBJ1-6 - TRBV20-1 few TGCAGTGCTAGACCCGACGTATATTCACCCCTCCACTTT CSARPDVYSPLHF
TRBJ2-2 - TRBV19 few TGTGCCAGTAGTCCAAACCCAGGGGATAGCACCGGGGAGCTGTTTTTT CASSPNPGDSTGELFF
TRBJ2-6 - TRBV12-3/TRBV12-4 - TGTGCCAGCAGTTCTTTAATCTCTGGGGCCAACGTCCTGACTTTC CASSSLISGANVLTF
TRBJ2-3 - TRBV5-1 many TGCGCCAGCAGCTTGAGAATTGAAGGGTGGGCAGATACGCAGTATTTT CASSLRIEGWADTQYF
TRBJ2-7 TRBD2 TRBV3-1 - TGTGCCAGCAGCCAGGGCTGGGGCGGGGGGACCTACGAGCAGTACTTC CASSQGWGGGTYEQYF
TRBJ2-7 - TRBV20-1 few TGCAGTGCTAGAGATCGTCGGGGAACCTACGAGCAGTACTTC CSARDRRGTYEQYF
TRBJ1-6 - TRBV9 - TGTGCCAGCAGCGTAGGTTCTAATTCACCCCTCCACTTT CASSVGSNSPLHF
TRBJ1-5 - TRBV30 - TGTGCCTGGAGTGTCGAGCGGAACCAGCCCCAGCATTTT CAWSVERNQPQHF
TRBJ2-3 - TRBV12-3/TRBV12-4 once TGTGCCAGCACCAAACTAGGGGTTCGCACAGATACGCAGTATTTT CASTKLGVRTDTQYF
TRBJ2-7 - TRBV7-2 - TGTGCCAGCAGCACAGGGATGGCCTACGAGCAGTACTTC CASSTGMAYEQYF
TRBJ2-1 TRBD2 TRBV11-2 - TGTGCCAGTGGACTAGTTCACAATGAGCAGTTCTTC CASGLVHNEQFF
TRBJ1-1 TRBD1 TRBV5-5 - TGTGCCAGCAGCTTGGACAGGGGGATCCTGAACACTGAAGCTTTCTTT CASSLDRGILNTEAFF
TRBJ2-1 TRBD2 TRBV6-1 few TGTGCCAGCAGGTGGACTAGCGGGGAGACATCCAATGAGCAGTTCTTC CASRWTSGETSNEQFF